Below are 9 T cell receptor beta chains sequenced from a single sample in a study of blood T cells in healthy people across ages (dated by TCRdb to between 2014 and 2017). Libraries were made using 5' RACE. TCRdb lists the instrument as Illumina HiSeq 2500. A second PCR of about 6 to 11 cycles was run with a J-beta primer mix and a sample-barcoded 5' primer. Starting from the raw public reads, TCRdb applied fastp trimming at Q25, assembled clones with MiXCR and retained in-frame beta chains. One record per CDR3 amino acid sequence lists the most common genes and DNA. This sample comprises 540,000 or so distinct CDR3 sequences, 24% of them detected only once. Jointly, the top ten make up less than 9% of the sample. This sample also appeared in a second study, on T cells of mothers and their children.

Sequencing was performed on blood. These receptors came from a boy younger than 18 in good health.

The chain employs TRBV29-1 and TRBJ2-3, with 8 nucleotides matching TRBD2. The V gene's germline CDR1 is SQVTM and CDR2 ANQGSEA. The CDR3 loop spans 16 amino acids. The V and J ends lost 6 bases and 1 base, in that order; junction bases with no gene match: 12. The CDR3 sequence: CSVLRDGGARTDTQYF. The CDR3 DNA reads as TGCAGCGTCCTCCGGGACGGGGGGGCTCGCACAGATACGCAGTATTTT.

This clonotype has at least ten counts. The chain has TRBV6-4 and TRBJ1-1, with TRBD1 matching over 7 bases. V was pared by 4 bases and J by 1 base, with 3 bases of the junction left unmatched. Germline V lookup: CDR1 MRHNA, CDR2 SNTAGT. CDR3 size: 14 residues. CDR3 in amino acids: CASSAGTENTEAFF. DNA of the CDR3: TGTGCCAGCAGTGCCGGGACAGAGAACACTGAAGCTTTCTTT.

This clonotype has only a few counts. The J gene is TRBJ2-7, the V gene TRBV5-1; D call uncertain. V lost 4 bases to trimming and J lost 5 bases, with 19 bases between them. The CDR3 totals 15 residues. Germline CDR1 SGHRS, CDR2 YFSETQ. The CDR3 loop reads CASSPSKPFGDEQYF. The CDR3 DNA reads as TGCGCCAGCAGCCCATCTAAGCCTTTTGGGGACGAGCAGTACTTC.

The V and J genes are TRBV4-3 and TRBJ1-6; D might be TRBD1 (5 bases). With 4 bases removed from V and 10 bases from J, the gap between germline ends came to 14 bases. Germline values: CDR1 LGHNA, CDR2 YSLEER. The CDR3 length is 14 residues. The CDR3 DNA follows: TGCGCCAGCAGCCTGGGGGGGATACGGTCACCCCTCCACTTT. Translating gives CASSLGGIRSPLHF.

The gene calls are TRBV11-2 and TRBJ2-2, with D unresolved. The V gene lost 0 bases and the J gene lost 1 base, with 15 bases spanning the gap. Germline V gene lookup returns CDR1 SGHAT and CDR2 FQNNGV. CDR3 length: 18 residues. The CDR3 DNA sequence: TGTGCCAGCAGCTTAGAGTCGGGTTACCAGAGGAACACCGGGGAGCTGTTTTTT. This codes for CASSLESGYQRNTGELFF. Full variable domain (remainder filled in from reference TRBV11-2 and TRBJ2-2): EAGVAQSPRYKIIEKRQSVAFWCNPISGHATLYWYQQILGQGPKLLIQFQNNGVVDDSQLPKDRFSAERLKGVDSTLKIQPAKLEDSAVYLCASSLESGYQRNTGELFFGEGSRLTVL.

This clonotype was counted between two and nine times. CDR3 sequence reads: CASSLDRGKSGYTF. The CDR3 DNA is TGTGCCAGCAGTTTAGACAGGGGGAAATCTGGCTACACCTTC. J is TRBJ1-2 and V is TRBV12-3 or TRBV12-4, with 8 bases fitting TRBD1. The CDR3 sequence is 14 residues long. Trimming took 1 base from V and 7 from J; bases not matched to a gene: 5.

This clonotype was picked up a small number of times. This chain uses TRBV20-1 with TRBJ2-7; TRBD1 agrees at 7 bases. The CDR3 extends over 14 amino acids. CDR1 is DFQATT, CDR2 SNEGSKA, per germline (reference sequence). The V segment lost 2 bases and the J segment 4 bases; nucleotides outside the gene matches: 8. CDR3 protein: CSARLDRVEYEQYF. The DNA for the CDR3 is TGCAGTGCTAGATTAGACAGGGTAGAATACGAGCAGTACTTC.

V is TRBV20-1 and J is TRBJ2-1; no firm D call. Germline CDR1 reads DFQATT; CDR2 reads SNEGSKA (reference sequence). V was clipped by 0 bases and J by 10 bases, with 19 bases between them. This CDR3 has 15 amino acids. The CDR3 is CSARDNRVEAREQFF. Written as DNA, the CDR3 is TGCAGTGCTAGAGATAATCGGGTTGAAGCTAGGGAGCAGTTCTTC.

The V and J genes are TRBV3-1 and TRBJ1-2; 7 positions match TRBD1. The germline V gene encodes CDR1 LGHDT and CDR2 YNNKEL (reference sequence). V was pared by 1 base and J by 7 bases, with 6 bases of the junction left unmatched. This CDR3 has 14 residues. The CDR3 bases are TGTGCCAGCAGCCAAGGACAGGGTATCTCTGGCTACACCTTC. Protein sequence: CASSQGQGISGYTF.